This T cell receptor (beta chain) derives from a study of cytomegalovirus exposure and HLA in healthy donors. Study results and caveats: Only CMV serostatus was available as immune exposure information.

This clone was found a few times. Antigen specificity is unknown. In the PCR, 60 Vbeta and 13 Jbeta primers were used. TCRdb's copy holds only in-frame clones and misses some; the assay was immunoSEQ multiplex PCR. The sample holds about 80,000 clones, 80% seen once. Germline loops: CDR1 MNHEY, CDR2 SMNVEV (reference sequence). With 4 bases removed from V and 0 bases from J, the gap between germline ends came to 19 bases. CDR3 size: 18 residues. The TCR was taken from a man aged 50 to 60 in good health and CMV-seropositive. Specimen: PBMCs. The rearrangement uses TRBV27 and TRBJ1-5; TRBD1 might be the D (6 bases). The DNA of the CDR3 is TGTGCCAGCAGTTCATCAGGGGCCCCCCACTATAGCAATCAGCCCCAGCATTTT. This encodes CASSSSGAPHYSNQPQHF.